These 2 T cell receptor beta chains were sequenced from one sample in a study of early T cells in non-severe SARS-CoV-2 infection. From the 5' RACE reads, TCRdb called clonotypes with MiXCR, one entry per CDR3 protein. The table shows 45,000 to 50,000 distinct CDR3 sequences, with 6% to 8% occurring only once. This material consisted of whole blood, taken at baseline. Every receptor here comes from an adult who was a healthcare worker with PCR-confirmed SARS-CoV-2 infection or an uninfected control (not recorded which).

There are many counts of this clonotype. The chain employs TRBV7-8 and TRBJ2-1; no definite D call. Germline V lookup: CDR1 SGHVS, CDR2 FQNEAQ. V lost 1 base, J lost 0 bases, and 10 bases lay in between. This CDR3 is 16 amino acids long. This CDR3 reads CASSLVVTTSYNEQFF. CDR3 bases: TGTGCCAGCAGCTTAGTGGTCACCACCTCCTACAATGAGCAGTTCTTC.

This clonotype was counted ten times or more. The chain links TRBV28 to TRBJ2-3; a possible D gene is TRBD2 (6 bases). Germline lookup yields CDR1 MDHEN and CDR2 SYDVKM. V gave up 6 bases and J gave up 4 bases, with 17 bases separating them. This CDR3 contains 15 residues. CDR3 nucleotide sequence: TGTGCCAGCAGATCTATCGGAGGGAGGTCAGATACGCAGTATTTT. Encoded protein: CASRSIGGRSDTQYF.